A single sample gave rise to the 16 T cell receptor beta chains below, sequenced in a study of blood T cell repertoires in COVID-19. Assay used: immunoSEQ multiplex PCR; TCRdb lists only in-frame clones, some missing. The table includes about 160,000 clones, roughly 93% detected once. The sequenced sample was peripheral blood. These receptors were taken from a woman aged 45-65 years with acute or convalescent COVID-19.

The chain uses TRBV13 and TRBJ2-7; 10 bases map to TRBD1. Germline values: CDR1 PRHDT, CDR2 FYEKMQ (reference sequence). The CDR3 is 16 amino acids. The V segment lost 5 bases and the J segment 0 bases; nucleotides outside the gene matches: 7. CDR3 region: CASSPTGTGDSYEQYF. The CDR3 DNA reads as TGTGCCAGCAGCCCCACCGGGACAGGGGACTCCTACGAGCAGTACTTC.

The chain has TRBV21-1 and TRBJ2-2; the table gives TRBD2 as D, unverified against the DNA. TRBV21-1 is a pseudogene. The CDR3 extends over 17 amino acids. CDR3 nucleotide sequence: TGTGCCAGCAGCTTGACTAGCGGGGCCCAGGACACCGGGGAGCTGTTTTTT. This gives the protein CASSLTSGAQDTGELFF.

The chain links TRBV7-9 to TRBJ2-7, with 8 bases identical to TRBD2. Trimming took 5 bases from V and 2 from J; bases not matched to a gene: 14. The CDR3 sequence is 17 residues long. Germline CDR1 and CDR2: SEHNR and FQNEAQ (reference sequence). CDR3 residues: CASSPRLIAGPTYEQYF. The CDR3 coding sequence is TGTGCCAGCAGCCCCCGTCTGATAGCGGGACCCACCTACGAGCAGTACTTC.

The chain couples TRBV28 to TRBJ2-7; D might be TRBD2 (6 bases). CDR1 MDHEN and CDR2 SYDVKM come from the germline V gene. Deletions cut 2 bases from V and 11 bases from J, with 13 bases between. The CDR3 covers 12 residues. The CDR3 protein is CASSLEGRWKYF. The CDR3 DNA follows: TGTGCCAGCAGTTTAGAAGGGAGGTGGAAGTACTTC.

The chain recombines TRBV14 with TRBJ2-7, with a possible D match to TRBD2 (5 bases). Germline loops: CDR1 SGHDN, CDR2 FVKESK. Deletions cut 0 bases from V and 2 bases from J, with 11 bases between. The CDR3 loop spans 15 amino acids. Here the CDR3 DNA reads TGTGCCAGCAGCCAAGATAGTGAGGGCCCCTACGAGCAGTACTTC. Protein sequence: CASSQDSEGPYEQYF.

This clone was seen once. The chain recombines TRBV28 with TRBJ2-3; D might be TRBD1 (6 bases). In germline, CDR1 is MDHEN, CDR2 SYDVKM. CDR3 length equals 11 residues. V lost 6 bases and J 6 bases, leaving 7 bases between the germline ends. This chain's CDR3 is CASRGADTQYF. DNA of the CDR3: TGTGCCAGCAGGGGGGCGGATACGCAGTATTTT.

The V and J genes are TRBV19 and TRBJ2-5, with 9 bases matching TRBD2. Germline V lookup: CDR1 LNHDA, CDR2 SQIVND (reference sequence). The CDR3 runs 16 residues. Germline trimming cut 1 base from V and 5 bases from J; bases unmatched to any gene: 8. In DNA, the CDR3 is TGTGCCAGTAGTATAGGAGTAGCGGGAGTTGTGGAGACCCAGTACTTC. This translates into CASSIGVAGVVETQYF.

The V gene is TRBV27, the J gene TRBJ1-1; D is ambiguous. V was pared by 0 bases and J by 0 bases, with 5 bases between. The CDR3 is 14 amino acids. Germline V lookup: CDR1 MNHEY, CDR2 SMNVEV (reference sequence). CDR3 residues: CASSLSGLNTEAFF. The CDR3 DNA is TGTGCCAGCAGTTTATCGGGCTTGAACACTGAAGCTTTCTTT.

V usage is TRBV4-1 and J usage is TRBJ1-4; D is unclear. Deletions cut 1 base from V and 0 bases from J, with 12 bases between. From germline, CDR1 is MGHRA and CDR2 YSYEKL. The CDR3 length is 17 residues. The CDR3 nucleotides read TGCGCCAGCAGCCAAGGCCTGAGGGCCGCAACTAATGAAAAACTGTTTTTT. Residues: CASSQGLRAATNEKLFF.

The CDR3: CASSPYRTGVTLGSGNTIYF. In DNA, the CDR3 is TGTGCCAGCTCACCCTACAGGACAGGAGTGACTCTAGGCTCTGGAAACACCATATATTTT. The gene calls are TRBV18 and TRBJ1-3, with 7 bases that match TRBD1. The trim removed 3 bases at V and 0 bases at J, leaving 17 bases unmatched. CDR3 length: 20 residues. Germline CDR1 reads KGHSH; CDR2 reads LQKENI.

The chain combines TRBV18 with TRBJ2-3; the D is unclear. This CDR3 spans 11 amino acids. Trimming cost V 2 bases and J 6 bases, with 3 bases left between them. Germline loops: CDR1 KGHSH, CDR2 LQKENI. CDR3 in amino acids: CASSPGDTQYF. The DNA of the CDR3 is TGTGCCAGCTCACCAGGCGATACGCAGTATTTT.

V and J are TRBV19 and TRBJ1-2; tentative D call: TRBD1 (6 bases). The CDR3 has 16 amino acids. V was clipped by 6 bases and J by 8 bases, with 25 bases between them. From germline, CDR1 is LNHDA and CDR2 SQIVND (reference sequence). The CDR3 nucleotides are TGTGCCAGTAGGCGAGTCGGGGACACTACTACAGGAGGCTACACCTTC. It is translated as CASRRVGDTTTGGYTF.

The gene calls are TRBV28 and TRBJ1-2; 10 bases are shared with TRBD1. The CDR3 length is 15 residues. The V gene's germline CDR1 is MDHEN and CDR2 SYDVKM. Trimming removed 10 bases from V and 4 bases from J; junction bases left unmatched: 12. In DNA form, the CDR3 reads TGTGCCACCTCAAAGTCGAGGACAGGGGGCTATGGCTACACCTTC. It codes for CATSKSRTGGYGYTF.

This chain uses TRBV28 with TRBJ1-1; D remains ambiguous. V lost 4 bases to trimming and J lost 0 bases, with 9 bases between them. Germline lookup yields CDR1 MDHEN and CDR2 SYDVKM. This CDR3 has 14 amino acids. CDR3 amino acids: CASSSVSMNTEAFF. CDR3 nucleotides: TGTGCCAGCAGTTCGGTATCAATGAACACTGAAGCTTTCTTT.

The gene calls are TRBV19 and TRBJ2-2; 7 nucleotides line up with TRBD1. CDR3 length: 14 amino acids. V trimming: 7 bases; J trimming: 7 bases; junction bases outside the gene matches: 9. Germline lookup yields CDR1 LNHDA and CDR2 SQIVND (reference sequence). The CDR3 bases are TGTGCCAGTACTAATCAGGGGGACGACGGGGAGCTGTTTTTT. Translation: CASTNQGDDGELFF.

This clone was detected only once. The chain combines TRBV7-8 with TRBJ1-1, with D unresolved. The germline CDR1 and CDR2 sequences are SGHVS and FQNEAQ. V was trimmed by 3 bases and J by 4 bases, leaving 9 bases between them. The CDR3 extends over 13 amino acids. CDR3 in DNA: TGTGCCAGCAGCTTGCTGCGGGGCACTGAAGCTTTCTTT. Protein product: CASSLLRGTEAFF.